This TCR beta chain stems from a study of human T cells and chemical hapten exposure. Time point specified: patch test 3, about 24 weeks after DPC sensitization. As for treatment: therapeutic diphenylcyclopropenone sensitization with weekly scalp DPC. Unique molecular identifiers were affixed to discrete cDNA molecules within the library. In the study's own analysis: Samples ranged from 23,224 to 690,600 TCRs, with a median of roughly 95,000. In TCRdb, the RACE reads were re-called with MiXCR into one record per CDR3 protein. The V and J calls come from TCRdb's annotation, not from the publication. The table records tens of thousands of distinct CDR3 sequences, 11% of them present only once. Overall study results and limits: The study found that DPC sensitization did not change TCRs above 1 in 1000 frequency. Expanded TCRs grouped into significantly more large CDR3 similarity clusters than controls produced.

A note on this clonotype: Its antigen is as yet unknown.

Trimming cost V 6 bases and J 2 bases, with 6 bases left between them. The germline V gene encodes CDR1 MDHEN and CDR2 SYDVKM. The CDR3 covers 12 residues. The source material was whole blood, sampled in connection with sensitization to the hapten diphenylcyclopropenone (DPC). V is TRBV28 and J is TRBJ2-3; D uncertain. The source of this sequence is a woman in her forties or fifties with alopecia areata. Some clones in this sample may be carry-over from other donors' samples. Written as DNA, the CDR3 is TGTGCCAGCAGAGGTTCCACAGATACGCAGTATTTT. This codes for CASRGSTDTQYF.